The 20 T cell receptor beta chains given below trace back to one sample, sequenced in a study of molecular identifiers for immune sequencing clone quantification. MiXCR was run by TCRdb on the PCR reads, yielding one entry per CDR3 protein. The sample lists around 470,000 distinct CDR3 sequences, over 20% occurring once. The material sequenced was naive CD8+ T cells from blood, with Jurkat cell RNA spiked in. The subset denotes: FACS-sorted CD8+CD4-CCR7+CD45RA+ naive T cells. Receptors were obtained from a human donor in good health. Some libraries in this study had Jurkat cell RNA spiked in.

This clonotype was seen repeatedly, ten times or more. An end of the junction differs from the germline gene, which may be a read error. The V and J genes are TRBV7-7 and TRBJ2-3; D is uncertain. There are 15 residues in the CDR3. The germline CDR1 and CDR2 sequences are SSHAT and FNYEAQ (reference sequence). CDR3 amino acids: CASSPVGGYTDTQYF. In DNA, the CDR3 is TGTGCTAGCAGTCCTGTGGGCGGTTATACAGATACGCAGTATTTT.

This rearrangement joins TRBV27 to TRBJ2-7; D is tentatively TRBD1 or TRBD2 (5 bases each). This CDR3 contains 17 residues. Germline V lookup: CDR1 MNHEY, CDR2 SMNVEV (reference sequence). Deletions cut 8 bases from V and 0 bases from J, with 23 bases between. CDR3 sequence (DNA): TGTGCCAGCGGAACTTGGGGGAGCCCCCGTGGCTCCTACGAGCAGTACTTC. Its translation is CASGTWGSPRGSYEQYF.

V is TRBV7-9 and J is TRBJ1-4; TRBD1 is a possible D gene (6 bases). The CDR3 runs 13 residues. Between the trimmed V and J ends, which lost 9 bases and 8 bases, there was a span of 16 bases. CDR1 and CDR2 from the germline V gene are SEHNR and FQNEAQ (reference sequence). The CDR3 DNA is TGTGCCAGTGGGGGGCCCGGGGACGAAAAACTGTTTTTT. It translates to CASGGPGDEKLFF.

The rearrangement links TRBV29-1 to TRBJ2-1, with D perhaps matching TRBD2 (7 bases). Germline V CDR1 and CDR2: SQVTM, ANQGSEA. Trimming left V 6 bases short and J 1 base short, with 28 bases between. There are 19 residues in the CDR3. This CDR3 is CSVGGRDNTWGKSYNEQFF. CDR3 coding DNA: TGCAGCGTGGGGGGGCGGGATAATACCTGGGGCAAGTCCTACAATGAGCAGTTCTTC.

This clonotype appeared many times. The conserved phenylalanine or tryptophan normally closing the CDR3 is absent here, so this likely arose from a read error. Because the CDR3's place on the DNA is in doubt, the DNA is left out and the CDR3 is given as listed by TCRdb. J is TRBJ1-1 and V is TRBV7-2. Germline V lookup: CDR1 SGHTA, CDR2 FQGNSA. With termini counted, the CDR3 has 12 amino acids. CDR3 amino acids: CASSLAGEPETL.

This clonotype was observed many times. V usage is TRBV27 and J usage is TRBJ2-5; 12 bases map to TRBD2. Germline-derived CDR1 and CDR2 are MNHEY and SMNVEV (reference sequence). The V and J ends lost 7 bases and 3 bases, in that order; junction bases with no gene match: 9. The CDR3 is 16 amino acids. The chain's CDR3 is CASTDKLAGGEETQYF. CDR3 sequence (DNA): TGTGCCAGCACGGACAAACTAGCGGGAGGTGAAGAGACCCAGTACTTC.

A few counts support this clonotype. This sequence joins TRBV6-2 or TRBV6-3 and TRBJ1-1; D gene uncertain. The CDR3 consists of 14 residues. Trimming stripped 7 bases from V and 0 bases from J, with 12 bases between. CDR1 and CDR2 (germline): MNHEY, SVGEGT. The CDR3 bases are TGTGCCAGCACTTTCTTGGGGATGAACACTGAAGCTTTCTTT. This sequence encodes CASTFLGMNTEAFF.

As regards this clonotype: A much larger clone is a single base away; this may be a read error. The chain combines TRBV20-1 with TRBJ1-1, with a possible D match to TRBD1 (5 bases). CDR3 length equals 12 residues. V was pared by 6 bases and J by 4 bases, with 12 bases between. Germline V lookup: CDR1 DFQATT, CDR2 SNEGSKA (reference sequence). CDR3 bases: TGCAGTGCGAGGGACTCCTGCACTGAAGCTTTCTTT. Protein sequence: CSARDSCTEAFF.

In its sample, this clonotype was seen many times. The chain carries TRBV20-1 and TRBJ2-3, with 11 bases fitting TRBD2. The CDR3 totals 14 residues. V was pared by 6 bases and J by 5 bases, with 7 bases of the junction left unmatched. The V gene's germline CDR1 is DFQATT and CDR2 SNEGSKA (reference sequence). In nucleotides, the CDR3 is TGCAGTGCCGTAGCGGGGGGGGGTGTAGATACGCAGTATTTT. This codes for CSAVAGGGVDTQYF.

This clonotype was observed many times. This chain joins TRBV7-9 and TRBJ2-2; 8 bases match TRBD2. CDR1 SEHNR and CDR2 FQNEAQ come from the germline V gene (reference sequence). The CDR3 runs to 13 residues. The V segment lost 7 bases and the J segment 6 bases; nucleotides outside the gene matches: 4. CDR3 sequence (DNA): TGTGCCAGCACAGCGGGAGTTGCCGGGGAGCTGTTTTTT. It translates to CASTAGVAGELFF.

This clonotype appeared a few times. Mismatch with germline at one junction end may stem from a read error. The rearrangement joins TRBV11-2 to TRBJ1-4; possible D gene TRBD1, 6 bases. The CDR3 totals 16 residues. Germline assignment: CDR1 SGHAT and CDR2 FQNNGV. CDR3 sequence: CASSHRSGAGNQKLFF. The CDR3 coding sequence is TGTGCCAGCAGCCACCGCTCAGGGGCTGGTAATCAAAAACTGTTTTTT.

On this clonotype: Germline and junction disagree at one end, which may indicate a read error. The V call is TRBV6-6, the J call TRBJ2-7; TRBD1 agrees at 9 bases. The V gene's germline CDR1 is MNHNY and CDR2 SVGAGI (reference sequence). The CDR3 is made up of 15 amino acids. This chain's CDR3 is CAGSYGTGKSYEQYF. CDR3 DNA sequence: TGTGCCGGCAGTTACGGGACAGGGAAATCCTACGAGCAGTACTTC.

In the case of this clonotype: This clone may be a read error of a much larger clone one base away. The chain employs TRBV4-1 and TRBJ2-7, with D perhaps matching TRBD1 or TRBD2 (5 bases each). This CDR3 comprises 14 residues. CDR1 and CDR2 (germline): MGHRA, YSYEKL. Trimming pared 4 bases from V and 5 bases from J, leaving 15 bases between. The CDR3 protein is CASSPGTAHHEQYF. The DNA of the CDR3 is TGCGCCAGCAGCCCCGGGACCGCGCACCACGAGCAGTACTTC.

This clonotype was counted a few times. This sequence joins TRBV12-3 or TRBV12-4 and TRBJ2-5; D not resolved. Between the trimmed V and J ends, which lost 5 bases and 3 bases, there was a span of 16 bases. The CDR3 consists of 15 residues. In nucleotides, the CDR3 is TGTGCCAGCAGTAACCCCCAAAAGGAAGAAGAGACCCAGTACTTC. Translation: CASSNPQKEEETQYF.

This clonotype was counted a few times. V gene TRBV12-3 or TRBV12-4 combines with J gene TRBJ1-1; D gene ambiguous. The CDR3 extends over 11 amino acids. V was trimmed by 8 bases and J by 6 bases, leaving 10 bases between them. The CDR3 DNA reads as TGTGCCAGCTCGGTAGCTCCTGAAGCTTTCTTT. Residues: CASSVAPEAFF.

V and J are TRBV28 and TRBJ2-7, with TRBD2 matching over 9 bases. V gave up 6 bases and J gave up 1 base; unmatched junction bases: 7. The CDR3 spans 15 residues. In germline, CDR1 is MDHEN, CDR2 SYDVKM. CDR3 coding DNA: TGTGCCAGCAGCTTAAGGGCGGGGGGGTCCTACGAGCAGTACTTC. This gives the protein CASSLRAGGSYEQYF.

V and J are TRBV4-1 and TRBJ2-5, with D hard to call. Trimming took 1 base from V and 1 from J, leaving 16 bases between them. Germline V gene data show CDR1 as MGHRA and CDR2 as YSYEKL. The CDR3 is made up of 17 amino acids. CDR3 DNA: TGCGCCAGCAGCCAAGTGCTAAGGACCCTAGGCCAAGAGACCCAGTACTTC. This encodes CASSQVLRTLGQETQYF.

A few counts support this clonotype. This chain uses TRBV6-5 with TRBJ2-5, with 12 bases that match TRBD2. Unmatched junction bases numbered 2, after V lost 6 bases and J lost 0 bases. There are 15 residues in the CDR3. Germline assignment: CDR1 MNHEY and CDR2 SVGAGI. CDR3 nucleotides: TGTGCCAGCAGGGGGACTAGCGGGCACCAAGAGACCCAGTACTTC. It yields the protein CASRGTSGHQETQYF.

This clonotype was seen more than once but under ten times. In DNA, the CDR3 is TGTGCCAGCAGTAACCGGAGGCCTAAAGGAGCCTACGAGCAGTACTTC. Its protein is CASSNRRPKGAYEQYF. The chain has TRBV27 and TRBJ2-7, with D perhaps matching TRBD2 (5 bases). The germline V gene has CDR1 MNHEY and CDR2 SMNVEV (reference sequence). V was trimmed by 5 bases and J by 2 bases, leaving 19 bases between them. The CDR3 has 16 residues.

This clonotype was detected ten times or more. The rearrangement links TRBV29-1 to TRBJ2-2; 9 bases are shared with TRBD1. Germline-derived CDR1 and CDR2 are SQVTM and ANQGSEA. The CDR3 spans 15 residues. Germline trimming cut 4 bases from V and 6 bases from J; bases unmatched to any gene: 9. CDR3 coding DNA: TGCAGCGTTGGGCCGACAGGGGGAAGGTCCGGGGAGCTGTTTTTT. This codes for CSVGPTGGRSGELFF.